These T cell receptor beta chains were read from a single sample in a study of Ad26.COV2.S vaccination and SARS-CoV-2 variants. Sequenced by immunoSEQ multiplex PCR; TCRdb stores in-frame clones only, minus some. This table holds 410,000 or so clones, over 75% found once. The source was peripheral blood, collected in a trial of Ad26.COV2.S vaccine versus placebo. The receptor set was obtained from a person between 18 and 65 years old who received the Ad26.COV2.S COVID-19 vaccine or a placebo. Each CDR3 is given with its conserved first and last residue. A D gene is named only where the DNA matches it firmly. Rows give clone size only sometimes, using once, few, many, or a class for an expanded clone.

j_gene,abundance,d_gene,v_gene,CDR3aa,CDR3nt
TRBJ2-7,NA,TRBD2,TRBV7-2,CASSYGLATYEQYF,TGTGCCAGCAGCTATGGACTAGCGACCTACGAGCAGTACTTC
TRBJ1-1,NA,NA,TRBV28,CASPPSYRGGGTEAFF,TGTGCCAGCCCTCCTAGTTATCGGGGCGGGGGCACTGAAGCTTTCTTT
TRBJ1-1,NA,NA,TRBV6-5,CASSYLSEGEAFF,TGTGCCAGCAGTTACCTCTCCGAGGGTGAAGCTTTCTTT
TRBJ2-7,NA,NA,TRBV10-3,CAISDPFAGQRFEQYF,TGTGCCATCAGTGATCCTTTTGCGGGACAGAGATTCGAGCAGTACTTC
TRBJ2-1,NA,NA,TRBV7-8,CASSLEGPNEQFF,TGTGCCAGCAGCTTAGAAGGGCCCAATGAGCAGTTCTTC
TRBJ2-5,NA,NA,TRBV18,CASSPIRVHETQYF,TGTGCCAGCTCACCAATCCGGGTACATGAGACCCAGTACTTC
TRBJ2-5,NA,NA,TRBV16,CASSHEVTQYF,TGTGCCAGCAGCCATGAGGTGACCCAGTACTTC
TRBJ2-1,few,TRBD2,TRBV4-1,CASSLRTSGSEEQFF,TGCGCCAGCAGCTTGAGGACTAGCGGGAGCGAGGAGCAGTTCTTC
TRBJ1-6,NA,NA,TRBV6-6,CASSYRVGLNNSPLHF,TGTGCCAGCAGTTACAGGGTCGGACTTAATAATTCACCCCTCCACTTT
TRBJ2-1,NA,NA,TRBV5-1,CASSLAGGAYNEQFF,TGCGCCAGCAGCTTGGCTGGGGGCGCCTACAATGAGCAGTTCTTC
TRBJ1-1,NA,NA,TRBV30,CAWSVGSLGAFF,TGTGCCTGGAGTGTAGGGAGTTTAGGAGCTTTCTTT
TRBJ2-7,NA,TRBD2,TRBV19,CASPDPSGRAYEQYF,TGTGCCAGCCCCGACCCTAGCGGGAGGGCCTACGAGCAGTACTTC
TRBJ2-7,few,TRBD1,TRBV6-1,CASSELGGGSYEQYF,TGTGCCAGCAGTGAATTAGGGGGCGGCTCCTACGAGCAGTACTTC
TRBJ2-3,NA,NA,TRBV5-1,CASSLGLEADTQYF,TGCGCCAGCAGCTTGGGGCTAGAGGCAGATACGCAGTATTTT
TRBJ2-7,NA,TRBD2,TRBV19,CASSPPGLVPTGEQYF,TGTGCCAGTAGTCCCCCCGGACTAGTTCCGACGGGGGAGCAGTACTTC
TRBJ1-5,NA,NA,TRBV6-2/TRBV6-3,CASSYSNQGLRNQPQHF,TGTGCCAGCAGTTACTCTAACCAGGGTCTACGGAATCAGCCCCAGCATTTT
TRBJ1-2,NA,NA,TRBV3-1/TRBV3-2,CASSRRDGLSGYTF,TGTGCCAGCAGCCGTCGGGACGGCCTCTCGGGCTACACCTTC
TRBJ1-1,NA,NA,TRBV5-4,CASSLEGANTEAFF,TGTGCCAGCAGCTTGGAGGGTGCGAACACTGAAGCTTTCTTT
TRBJ2-7,NA,NA,TRBV7-9,CASSPPRSVYEQYF,TGTGCCAGCAGCCCCCCGCGATCGGTTTACGAGCAGTACTTC
TRBJ2-7,NA,NA,TRBV14,CASSQDTGLAYEQYF,TGTGCCAGCAGCCAAGATACGGGTCTAGCTTACGAGCAGTACTTC
TRBJ1-5,NA,NA,TRBV6-6,CASSYSDQPQHF,TGTGCCAGCAGTTACTCTGATCAGCCCCAGCATTTT
TRBJ1-5,NA,NA,TRBV7-2,CASSYGRSNQPQHF,TGTGCCAGCAGCTACGGACGGAGCAATCAGCCCCAGCATTTT
TRBJ1-5,NA,NA,TRBV28,CASNSRSNQPQHF,TGTGCCAGCAATAGTCGTAGCAATCAGCCCCAGCATTTT
TRBJ2-3,NA,NA,TRBV9,CASSVAATGADTQYF,TGTGCCAGCAGCGTAGCGGCCACTGGGGCAGATACGCAGTATTTT
TRBJ2-5,NA,NA,TRBV30,CAWSVLETQYF,TGTGCCTGGAGTGTACTAGAGACCCAGTACTTC
TRBJ1-1,NA,NA,TRBV6-5,CASSLQGTEAFF,TGTGCCAGCAGCCTCCAAGGGACTGAAGCTTTCTTT
TRBJ2-7,NA,TRBD2,TRBV7-2,CASSPNLAGAGEQYF,TGTGCCAGCAGCCCAAATCTAGCGGGAGCTGGCGAGCAGTACTTC
TRBJ2-7,few,TRBD1,TRBV5-1,CASSETGYSSYEQYF,TGCGCCAGCAGCGAGACAGGGTATAGCTCCTACGAGCAGTACTTC
TRBJ2-7,once,TRBD1,TRBV7-8,CASSPQGARYEQYF,TGTGCCAGCAGCCCCCAGGGGGCTCGCTACGAGCAGTACTTC
TRBJ1-2,NA,NA,TRBV5-1,CASKGIAGRTYGYTF,TGCGCCAGCAAAGGGATTGCGGGTCGAACCTATGGCTACACCTTC
TRBJ2-1,NA,NA,TRBV7-8,CASSNTYNEQFF,TGTGCCAGCAGCAACACCTACAATGAGCAGTTCTTC
TRBJ2-2,NA,NA,TRBV18,CASSPRNQGVAGELFF,TGTGCCAGCTCACCGCGAAACCAGGGAGTCGCCGGGGAGCTGTTTTTT
TRBJ2-7,NA,TRBD2,TRBV2,CASSDGGSYEQYF,TGTGCCAGCAGTGATGGCGGGAGTTACGAGCAGTACTTC
TRBJ2-7,NA,NA,TRBV6-5,CASSSGRIYEQYF,TGTGCCAGCAGTTCGGGCAGGATCTACGAGCAGTACTTC
TRBJ2-1,NA,NA,TRBV4-3,CASSQAPRGDEQFF,TGCGCCAGCAGCCAAGCTCCCAGGGGGGATGAGCAGTTCTTC
TRBJ1-1,NA,TRBD1,TRBV7-2,CASSLGQVQSEAFF,TGTGCCAGCAGTTTAGGACAGGTTCAGAGCGAAGCTTTCTTT
TRBJ2-3,NA,TRBD2,TRBV5-1,CASSWGTSGDTDTQYF,TGCGCCAGCAGCTGGGGGACTAGCGGGGACACAGATACGCAGTATTTT
TRBJ2-1,NA,NA,TRBV3-1/TRBV3-2,CASSLAAGDTYNEQFF,TGTGCCAGCAGCCTTGCGGCCGGGGACACCTACAATGAGCAGTTCTTC
TRBJ2-2,NA,NA,TRBV9,CASRSGAPGELFF,TGTGCCAGCAGATCAGGGGCCCCCGGGGAGCTGTTTTTT
TRBJ1-5,NA,TRBD1,TRBV19,CASSIIGRGIRQPQHF,TGTGCCAGTAGTATAATCGGCAGGGGGATTAGGCAGCCCCAGCATTTT
TRBJ2-1,NA,NA,TRBV19,CASSIGRNQPYNEQFF,TGTGCCAGTAGTATAGGCCGGAACCAACCCTACAATGAGCAGTTCTTC
TRBJ2-3,NA,TRBD2,TRBV7-2,CASSLAERGGTDTQYF,TGTGCCAGCAGCTTAGCGGAGCGGGGGGGCACAGATACGCAGTATTTT
TRBJ2-1,NA,NA,TRBV6-5,CASRSGRLTYNEQFF,TGTGCCAGCAGGTCTGGCAGGCTGACCTACAATGAGCAGTTCTTC
TRBJ1-1,NA,NA,TRBV12-3/TRBV12-4,CASNSGLNTEAFF,TGTGCCAGCAATTCCGGGTTGAACACTGAAGCTTTCTTT